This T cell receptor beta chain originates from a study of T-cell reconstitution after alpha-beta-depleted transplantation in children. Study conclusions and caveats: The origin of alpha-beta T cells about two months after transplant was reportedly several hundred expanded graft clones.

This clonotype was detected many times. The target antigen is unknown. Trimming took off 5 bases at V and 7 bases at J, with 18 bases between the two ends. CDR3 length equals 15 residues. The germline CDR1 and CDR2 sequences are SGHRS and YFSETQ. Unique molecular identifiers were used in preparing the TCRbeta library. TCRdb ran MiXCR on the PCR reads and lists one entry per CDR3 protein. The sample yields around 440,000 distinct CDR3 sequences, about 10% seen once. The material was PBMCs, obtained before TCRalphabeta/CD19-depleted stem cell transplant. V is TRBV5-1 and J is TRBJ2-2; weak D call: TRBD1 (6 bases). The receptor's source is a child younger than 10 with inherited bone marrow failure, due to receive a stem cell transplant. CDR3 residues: CASRSNSGHIGELFF. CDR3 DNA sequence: TGCGCCAGCAGATCGAACTCGGGACACATCGGGGAGCTGTTTTTT.